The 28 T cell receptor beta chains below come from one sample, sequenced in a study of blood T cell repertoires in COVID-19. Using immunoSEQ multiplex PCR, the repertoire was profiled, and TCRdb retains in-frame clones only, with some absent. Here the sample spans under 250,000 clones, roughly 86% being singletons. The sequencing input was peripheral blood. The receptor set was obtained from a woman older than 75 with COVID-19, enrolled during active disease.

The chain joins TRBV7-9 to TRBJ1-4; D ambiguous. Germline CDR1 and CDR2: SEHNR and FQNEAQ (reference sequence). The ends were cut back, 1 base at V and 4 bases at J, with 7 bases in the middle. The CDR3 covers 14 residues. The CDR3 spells CASSLGGLNEKLFF. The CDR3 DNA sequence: TGTGCCAGCAGCTTAGGTGGGCTTAATGAAAAACTGTTTTTT.

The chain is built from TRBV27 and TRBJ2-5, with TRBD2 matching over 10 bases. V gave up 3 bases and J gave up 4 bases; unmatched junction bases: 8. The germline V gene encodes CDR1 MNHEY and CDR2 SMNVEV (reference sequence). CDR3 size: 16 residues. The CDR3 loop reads CASSFNSGGFGETQYF. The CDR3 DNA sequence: TGTGCCAGCAGTTTTAATAGCGGGGGGTTTGGAGAGACCCAGTACTTC.

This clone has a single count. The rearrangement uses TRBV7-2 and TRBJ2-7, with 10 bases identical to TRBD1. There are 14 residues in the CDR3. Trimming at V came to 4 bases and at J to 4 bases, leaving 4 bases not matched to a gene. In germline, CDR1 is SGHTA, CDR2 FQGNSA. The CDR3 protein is CASSSLDRGYEQYF. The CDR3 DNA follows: TGTGCCAGCAGCTCCCTGGACAGGGGGTACGAGCAGTACTTC.

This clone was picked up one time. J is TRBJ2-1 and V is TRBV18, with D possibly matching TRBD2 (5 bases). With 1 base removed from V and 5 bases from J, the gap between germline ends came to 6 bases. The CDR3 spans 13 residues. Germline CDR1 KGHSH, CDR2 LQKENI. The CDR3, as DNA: TGTGCCAGCTCACCACGGGGAGACAATGAGCAGTTCTTC. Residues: CASSPRGDNEQFF.

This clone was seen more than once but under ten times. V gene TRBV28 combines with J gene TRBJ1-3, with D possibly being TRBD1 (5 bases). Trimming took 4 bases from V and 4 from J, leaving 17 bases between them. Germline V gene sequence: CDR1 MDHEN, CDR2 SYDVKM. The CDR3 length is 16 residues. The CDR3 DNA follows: TGTGCCAGCAGTTCGACACAACCGGGGGGGGGAAACACCATATATTTT. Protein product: CASSSTQPGGGNTIYF.

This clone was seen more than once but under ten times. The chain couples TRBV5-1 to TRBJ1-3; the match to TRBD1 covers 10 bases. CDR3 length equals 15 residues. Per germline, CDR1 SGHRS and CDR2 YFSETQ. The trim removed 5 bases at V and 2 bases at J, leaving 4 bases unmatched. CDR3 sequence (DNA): TGCGCCAGCAGTCGTGGACAGGGGGCTGGAAACACCATATATTTT. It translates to CASSRGQGAGNTIYF.

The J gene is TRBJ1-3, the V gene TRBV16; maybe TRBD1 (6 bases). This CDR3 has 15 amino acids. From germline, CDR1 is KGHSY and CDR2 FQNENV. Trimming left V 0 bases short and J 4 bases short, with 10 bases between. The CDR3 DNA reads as TGTGCCAGCAGCCAATCGGCAGGGGCGGGAAACACCATATATTTT. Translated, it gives CASSQSAGAGNTIYF.

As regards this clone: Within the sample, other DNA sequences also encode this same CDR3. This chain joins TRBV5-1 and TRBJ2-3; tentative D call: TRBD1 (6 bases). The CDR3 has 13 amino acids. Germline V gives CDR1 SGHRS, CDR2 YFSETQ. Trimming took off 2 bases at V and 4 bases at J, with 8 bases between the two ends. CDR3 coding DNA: TGCGCCAGCAGCTTACAGGGTCCAGATACGCAGTATTTT. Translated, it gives CASSLQGPDTQYF.

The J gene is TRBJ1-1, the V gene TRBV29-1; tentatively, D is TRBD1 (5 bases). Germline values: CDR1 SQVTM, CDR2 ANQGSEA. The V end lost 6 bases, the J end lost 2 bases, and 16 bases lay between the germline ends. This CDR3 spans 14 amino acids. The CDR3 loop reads CSVHRPGDNTEAFF. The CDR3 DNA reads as TGCAGCGTGCACCGTCCGGGGGACAACACTGAAGCTTTCTTT.

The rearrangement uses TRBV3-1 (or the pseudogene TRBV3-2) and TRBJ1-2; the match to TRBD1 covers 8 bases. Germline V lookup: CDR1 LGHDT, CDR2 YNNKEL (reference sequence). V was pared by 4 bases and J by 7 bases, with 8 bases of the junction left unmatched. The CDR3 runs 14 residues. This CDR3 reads CASSPGDRGGGYTF. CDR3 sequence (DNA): TGTGCCAGCAGCCCTGGAGACAGGGGCGGTGGCTACACCTTC.

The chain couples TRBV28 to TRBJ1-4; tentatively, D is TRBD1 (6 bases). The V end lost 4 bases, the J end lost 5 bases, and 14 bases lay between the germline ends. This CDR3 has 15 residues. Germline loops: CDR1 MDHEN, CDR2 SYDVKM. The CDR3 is CASSSGGGGNEKLFF. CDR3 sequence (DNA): TGTGCCAGCAGTTCCGGTGGGGGGGGCAATGAAAAACTGTTTTTT. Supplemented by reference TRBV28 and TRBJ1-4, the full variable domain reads DVKVTQSSRYLVKRTGEKVFLECVQDMDHENMFWYRQDPGLGLRLIYFSYDVKMKEKGDIPEGYSVSREKKERFSLILESASTNQTSMYLCASSSGGGGNEKLFFGSGTQLSVL.

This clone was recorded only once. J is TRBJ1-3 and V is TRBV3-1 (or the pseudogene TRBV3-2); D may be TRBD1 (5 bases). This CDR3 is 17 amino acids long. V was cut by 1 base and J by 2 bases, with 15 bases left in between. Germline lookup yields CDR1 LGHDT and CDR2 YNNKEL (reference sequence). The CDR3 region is CASSQAPLGAAGNTIYF. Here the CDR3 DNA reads TGTGCCAGCAGCCAAGCTCCTCTAGGGGCGGCTGGAAACACCATATATTTT.

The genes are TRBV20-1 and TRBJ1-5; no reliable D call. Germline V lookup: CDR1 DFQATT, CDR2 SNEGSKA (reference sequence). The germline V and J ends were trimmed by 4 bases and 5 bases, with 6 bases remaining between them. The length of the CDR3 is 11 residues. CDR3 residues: CSATADQPQHF. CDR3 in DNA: TGCAGTGCTACTGCGGATCAGCCCCAGCATTTT.

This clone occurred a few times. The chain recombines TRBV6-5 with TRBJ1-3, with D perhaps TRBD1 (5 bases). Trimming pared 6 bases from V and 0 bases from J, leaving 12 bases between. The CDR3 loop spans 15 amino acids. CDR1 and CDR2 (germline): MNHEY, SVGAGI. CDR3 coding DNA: TGTGCCAGCAGGAATACAGGCTTCTCTGGAAACACCATATATTTT. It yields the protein CASRNTGFSGNTIYF.

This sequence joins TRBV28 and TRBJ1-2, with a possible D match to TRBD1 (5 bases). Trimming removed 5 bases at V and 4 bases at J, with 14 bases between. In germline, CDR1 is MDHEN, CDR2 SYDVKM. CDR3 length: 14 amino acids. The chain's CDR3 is CASSRSQRGYGYTF. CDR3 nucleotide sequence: TGTGCCAGCAGTCGATCCCAAAGGGGCTATGGCTACACCTTC.

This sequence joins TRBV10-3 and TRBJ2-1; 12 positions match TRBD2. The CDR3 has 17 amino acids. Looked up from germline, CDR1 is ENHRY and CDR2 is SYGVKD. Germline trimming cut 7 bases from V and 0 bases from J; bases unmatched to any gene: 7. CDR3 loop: CAITGTSGRSSYNEQFF. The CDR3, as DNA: TGTGCCATCACAGGGACTAGCGGGCGGAGCTCCTACAATGAGCAGTTCTTC.

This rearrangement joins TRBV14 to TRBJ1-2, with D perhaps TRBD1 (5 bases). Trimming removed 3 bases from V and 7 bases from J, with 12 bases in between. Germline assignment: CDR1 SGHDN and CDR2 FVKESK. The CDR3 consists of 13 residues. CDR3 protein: CASSQGGIAGYTF. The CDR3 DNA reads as TGTGCCAGCAGCCAGGGGGGGATCGCTGGCTACACCTTC.

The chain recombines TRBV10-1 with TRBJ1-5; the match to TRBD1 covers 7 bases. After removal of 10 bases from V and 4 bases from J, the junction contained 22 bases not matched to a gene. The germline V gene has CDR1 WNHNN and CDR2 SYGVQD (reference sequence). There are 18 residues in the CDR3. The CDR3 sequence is CANHDEDLGQEKNQPQHF. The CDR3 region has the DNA TGCGCCAACCATGATGAAGACCTCGGACAGGAGAAAAATCAGCCCCAGCATTTT.

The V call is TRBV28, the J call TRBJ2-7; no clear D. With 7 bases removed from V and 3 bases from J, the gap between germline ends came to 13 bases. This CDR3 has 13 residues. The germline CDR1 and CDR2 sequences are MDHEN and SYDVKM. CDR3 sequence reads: CASNPPGFYEQYF. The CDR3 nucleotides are TGTGCCAGCAACCCCCCGGGTTTCTACGAGCAGTACTTC. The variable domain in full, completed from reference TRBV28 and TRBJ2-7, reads DVKVTQSSRYLVKRTGEKVFLECVQDMDHENMFWYRQDPGLGLRLIYFSYDVKMKEKGDIPEGYSVSREKKERFSLILESASTNQTSMYLCASNPPGFYEQYFGPGTRLTVT.

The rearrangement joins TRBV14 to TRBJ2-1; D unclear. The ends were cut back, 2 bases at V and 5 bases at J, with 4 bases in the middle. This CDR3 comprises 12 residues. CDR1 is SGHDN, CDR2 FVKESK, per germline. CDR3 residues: CASSQTDNEQFF. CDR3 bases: TGTGCCAGCAGCCAAACAGACAATGAGCAGTTCTTC.

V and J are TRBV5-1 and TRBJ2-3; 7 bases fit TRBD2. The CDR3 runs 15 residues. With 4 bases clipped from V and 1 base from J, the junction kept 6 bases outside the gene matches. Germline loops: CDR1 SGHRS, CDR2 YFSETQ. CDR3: CASSILGGGTDTQYF. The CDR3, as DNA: TGCGCCAGCAGCATCCTGGGGGGGGGCACAGATACGCAGTATTTT.

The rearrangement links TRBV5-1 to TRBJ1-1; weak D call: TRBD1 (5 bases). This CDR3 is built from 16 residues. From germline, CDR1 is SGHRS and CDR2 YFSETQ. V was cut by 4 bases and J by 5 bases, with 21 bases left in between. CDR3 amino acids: CASSPDTPVAYTEAFF. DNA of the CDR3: TGCGCCAGCAGCCCGGACACCCCCGTCGCCTATACTGAAGCTTTCTTT.

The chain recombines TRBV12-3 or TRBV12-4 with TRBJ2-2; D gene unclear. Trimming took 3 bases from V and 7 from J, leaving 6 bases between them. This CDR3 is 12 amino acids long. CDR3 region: CASSFRYGELFF. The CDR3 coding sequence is TGTGCCAGCAGTTTCCGGTACGGGGAGCTGTTTTTT.

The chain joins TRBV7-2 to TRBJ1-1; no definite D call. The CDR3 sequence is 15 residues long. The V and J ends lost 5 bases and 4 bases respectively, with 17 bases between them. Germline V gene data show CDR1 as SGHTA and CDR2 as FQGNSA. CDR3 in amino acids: CASSPRSGSGTEAFF. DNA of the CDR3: TGTGCCAGCAGCCCGAGGTCCGGCTCGGGCACTGAAGCTTTCTTT.

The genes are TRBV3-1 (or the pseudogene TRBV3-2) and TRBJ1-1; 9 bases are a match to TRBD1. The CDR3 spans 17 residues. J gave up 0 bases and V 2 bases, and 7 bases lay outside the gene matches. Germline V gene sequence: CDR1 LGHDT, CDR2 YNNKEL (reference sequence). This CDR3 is CASSQSRTGAMNTEAFF. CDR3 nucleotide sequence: TGTGCCAGCAGCCAATCGCGGACAGGGGCTATGAACACTGAAGCTTTCTTT.

CDR3 loop: CASTTGPLEAFF. The DNA of the CDR3 is TGTGCCAGCACGACAGGGCCCCTTGAAGCTTTCTTT. The V gene is TRBV25-1, the J gene TRBJ1-1; TRBD1 matches 7 bases. The CDR3 runs 12 residues. Losses at the gene ends were 7 bases for V and 7 bases for J; bases not matched to a gene: 6. Germline CDR1 MGHDK, CDR2 SYGVNS.

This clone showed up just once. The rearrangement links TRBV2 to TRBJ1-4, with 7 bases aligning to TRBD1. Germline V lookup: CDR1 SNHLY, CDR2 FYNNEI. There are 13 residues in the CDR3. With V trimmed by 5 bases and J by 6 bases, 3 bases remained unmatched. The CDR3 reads CASSRDSHEKLFF. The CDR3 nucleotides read TGTGCCAGCAGTAGGGACAGCCATGAAAAACTGTTTTTT. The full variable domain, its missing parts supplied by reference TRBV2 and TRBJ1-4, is EPEVTQTPSHQVTQMGQEVILRCVPISNHLYFYWYRQILGQKVEFLVSFYNNEISEKSEIFDDQFSVERPDGSNFTLKIRSTKLEDSAMYFCASSRDSHEKLFFGSGTQLSVL.

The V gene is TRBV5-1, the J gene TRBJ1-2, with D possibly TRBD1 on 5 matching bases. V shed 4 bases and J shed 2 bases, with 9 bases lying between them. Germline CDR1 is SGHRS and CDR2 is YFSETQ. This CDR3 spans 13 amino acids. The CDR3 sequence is CASSGEGNYGYTF. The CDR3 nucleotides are TGCGCCAGCAGCGGGGAGGGGAACTATGGCTACACCTTC.